Shown below are 26 T cell receptor beta chains from a single sample sequenced in a study of CD8+CD57+ T cells in acquired aplastic anemia. Profiling that covered TCR beta VDJ and CDR3 relied on genomic DNA as its template. TCRdb called the reads again in MiXCR, with one record for every CDR3 protein. The sample yields about 190,000 distinct CDR3 sequences, over 60% seen once. The source material was sorted CD4+, CD8+, or CD8+CD57+ T cells (not recorded which) from PBMCs. These receptors came from a human donor with severe aplastic anemia or a healthy control (not recorded which).

The genes are TRBV20-1 and TRBJ2-1; D tentatively reads TRBD1 or TRBD2 (5 bases each). Trimming removed 6 bases from V and 1 base from J, with 13 bases in between. This CDR3 is built from 14 residues. Looked up from germline, CDR1 is DFQATT and CDR2 is SNEGSKA (reference sequence). CDR3 residues: CSARVWGSYNEQFF. The CDR3, as DNA: TGCAGTGCGCGGGTGTGGGGGTCCTACAATGAGCAGTTCTTC.

The chain links TRBV7-9 to TRBJ1-1, with unresolved D. Trimming removed 4 bases at V and 1 base at J, with 7 bases between. This CDR3 contains 13 residues. CDR1 SEHNR and CDR2 FQNEAQ come from the germline V gene (reference sequence). CDR3 in amino acids: CASSSQQNTEAFF. CDR3 DNA sequence: TGTGCCAGCAGCTCACAACAGAACACTGAAGCTTTCTTT.

The chain uses TRBV29-1 and TRBJ2-7; 7 nucleotides line up with TRBD1. Germline V gene sequence: CDR1 SQVTM, CDR2 ANQGSEA. This CDR3 region has 13 residues. The junction had 10 bases not matched to a gene; V was cut back by 7 bases and J by 4 bases. CDR3 protein: CSAKPGQKYEQYF. The CDR3 DNA reads TGCAGCGCGAAACCGGGACAGAAGTACGAGCAGTACTTC.

The J gene is TRBJ1-2, the V gene TRBV7-2; tentatively, D is TRBD1 (5 bases). The ends were cut back, 0 bases at V and 9 bases at J, with 11 bases in the middle. Per the germline V gene, CDR1 is SGHTA and CDR2 is FQGNSA. The CDR3 totals 13 residues. As DNA, the CDR3 is TGTGCCAGCAGCTTAGCCGTAGGGACTAGCTACACCTTC. It translates to CASSLAVGTSYTF.

V gene TRBV20-1 combines with J gene TRBJ2-5; 9 nucleotides agree with TRBD2. CDR3 length: 16 residues. V gave up 2 bases and J gave up 2 bases; unmatched junction bases: 9. CDR1 and CDR2 from the germline V gene are DFQATT and SNEGSKA (reference sequence). Here the CDR3 DNA reads TGCAGTGCTAGAAGGAGGAGCGGGGGGCCGCAAGAGACCCAGTACTTC. It translates to CSARRRSGGPQETQYF.

The CDR3 here is CSARAGQGRDGYTF. DNA of the CDR3: TGCAGTGCTAGGGCGGGACAGGGCAGAGACGGCTACACCTTC. The V gene is TRBV20-1, the J gene TRBJ1-2; 9 bases are shared with TRBD1. The ends lost 3 bases at V and 8 bases at J; junction bases unmatched: 10. CDR3 length: 14 amino acids. Germline CDR1 is DFQATT and CDR2 is SNEGSKA (reference sequence).

This chain uses TRBV10-2 with TRBJ2-1, with a weak D call TRBD1 (5 bases). Germline CDR1 WSHSY, CDR2 SAAADI. The CDR3 loop spans 13 amino acids. The V end was cut by 8 bases, the J end by 7 bases, with 15 bases between. The CDR3 DNA sequence: TGCGCCAGCCAACCTTTAAGGGGAAATGAGCAGTTCTTC. It is translated as CASQPLRGNEQFF.

J is TRBJ2-3 and V is TRBV25-1; no clear D gene. Looked up from germline, CDR1 is MGHDK and CDR2 is SYGVNS. The V end lost 7 bases, the J end lost 4 bases, and 18 bases lay between the germline ends. CDR3 size: 15 residues. The CDR3 DNA sequence: TGTGCCAGCACGAGCCGGACGGATACTTCAGATACGCAGTATTTT. It is translated as CASTSRTDTSDTQYF.

The chain combines TRBV10-3 with TRBJ1-5; D gene unclear. The CDR3 is made up of 13 amino acids. V lost 3 bases and J lost 6, with 9 bases in between. From germline, CDR1 is ENHRY and CDR2 SYGVKD. This CDR3 reads CAISDRIGQPQHF. The CDR3 nucleotides read TGTGCCATCAGTGATAGGATAGGTCAGCCCCAGCATTTT.

V and J are TRBV7-9 and TRBJ1-6, with D perhaps matching TRBD1 (6 bases). Trimming removed 6 bases from V and 6 bases from J, with 15 bases in between. The CDR3 has 15 residues. In germline, CDR1 is SEHNR, CDR2 FQNEAQ (reference sequence). CDR3 bases: TGTGCCAGCAGTCCCAGGGGTCTGGCTAATTCACCCCTCCACTTT. It specifies CASSPRGLANSPLHF.

The rearrangement links TRBV20-1 to TRBJ2-3; D not certain. Germline V gene sequence: CDR1 DFQATT, CDR2 SNEGSKA (reference sequence). The CDR3 contains 14 residues. Trimming removed 3 bases from V and 0 bases from J, with 10 bases in between. CDR3 loop: CSARAGGSTDTQYF. CDR3 coding DNA: TGCAGTGCTAGGGCAGGCGGCAGCACAGATACGCAGTATTTT.

The genes are TRBV20-1 and TRBJ2-1, with TRBD1 matching over 10 bases. Germline V gene sequence: CDR1 DFQATT, CDR2 SNEGSKA (reference sequence). Unmatched junction bases numbered 1, after V lost 5 bases and J lost 3 bases. This CDR3 has 13 amino acids. In DNA, the CDR3 is TGCAGTGCTTGGGACAGGGGCTACAATGAGCAGTTCTTC. This codes for CSAWDRGYNEQFF.

The rearrangement uses TRBV29-1 and TRBJ1-2; D gene unclear. V was trimmed by 6 bases and J by 0 bases, leaving 8 bases between them. This CDR3 region has 12 residues. CDR1 and CDR2 (germline): SQVTM, ANQGSEA. The CDR3 DNA sequence: TGCAGCGTGTCGACTACTAACTATGGCTACACCTTC. This gives the protein CSVSTTNYGYTF. The whole variable domain, remainder taken from reference TRBV29-1 and TRBJ1-2, is SAVISQKPSRDICQRGTSLTIQCQVDSQVTMMFWYRQQPGQSLTLIATANQGSEATYESGFVIDKFPISRPNLTFSTLTVSNMSPEDSSIYLCSVSTTNYGYTFGSGTRLTVV.

The rearrangement uses TRBV2 and TRBJ2-7; TRBD1 is a possible D gene (6 bases). The CDR3 is made up of 13 amino acids. Trimming pared 6 bases from V and 2 bases from J, leaving 11 bases between. Germline CDR1 SNHLY, CDR2 FYNNEI. CDR3 region: CASSGGQTYEQYF. The CDR3 nucleotides are TGTGCCAGCAGCGGAGGACAGACCTACGAGCAGTACTTC.

V gene TRBV20-1 combines with J gene TRBJ2-7, with 8 positions matching TRBD1. The length of the CDR3 is 16 residues. CDR1 DFQATT and CDR2 SNEGSKA come from the germline V gene (reference sequence). V lost 3 bases to trimming and J lost 5 bases; unmatched junction nucleotides: 15. This chain's CDR3 is CSASGLGRGHGDEQYF. CDR3 nucleotides: TGCAGTGCTAGTGGGTTGGGCAGGGGGCACGGCGACGAGCAGTACTTC.

About this clonotype: One junction end disagrees with the germline gene, perhaps due to a read error. The V call is TRBV29-1, the J call TRBJ1-2, with D perhaps matching TRBD1 (6 bases). The CDR3 covers 11 residues. Germline values: CDR1 SQVTM, CDR2 ANQGSEA. CDR3 in amino acids: CSVEHFGTIYF. The CDR3 DNA follows: TGCAGCGTTGAACATTTTGGGACAATCTACTTC.

A note on this clonotype: It is unclear where the CDR3 begins or ends on the DNA, so no DNA is shown, and the CDR3 is as TCRdb lists it. The rearrangement uses TRBV9 and TRBJ1-6. The CDR3 contains 19 residues when both ends are counted. Looked up from germline, CDR1 is SGDLS and CDR2 is YYNGEE. The CDR3 here is CASSLAPVGRGSKNSPLRF.

The chain couples TRBV10-3 to TRBJ1-2; D is unresolved. This CDR3 is built from 13 residues. The V end was cut by 6 bases, the J end by 8 bases, with 16 bases between. CDR1 is ENHRY and CDR2 is SYGVKD in the germline V gene. The CDR3 nucleotides are TGTGCCATCAGGAAAGACCTCGTGGGCGGCTACACCTTC. Translating it yields CAIRKDLVGGYTF.

This clonotype was detected only a few times. This chain connects TRBV7-9 to TRBJ2-7; 7 bases line up with TRBD1. The CDR3 sequence is 12 residues long. Germline CDR1 and CDR2: SEHNR and FQNEAQ (reference sequence). V trimming: 1 base; J trimming: 12 bases; junction bases outside the gene matches: 6. The CDR3 loop reads CASSLGGTVTYF. Here the CDR3 DNA reads TGTGCCAGCAGCTTAGGGGGGACAGTGACGTACTTC.

This clonotype was seen just once. The V call is TRBV7-2, the J call TRBJ2-3; 8 positions agree with TRBD2. The J segment lost 2 bases and the V segment lost 5 bases, leaving 3 bases of the junction unmatched. Looked up from germline, CDR1 is SGHTA and CDR2 is FQGNSA. The CDR3 extends over 14 amino acids. The CDR3 DNA is TGTGCCAGCAGCCCGCGGGGGGACACAGATACGCAGTATTTT. The encoded protein is CASSPRGDTDTQYF.

This clonotype showed up many times. The V gene is TRBV27, the J gene TRBJ2-7; D may be TRBD1 (6 bases). Germline V gene sequence: CDR1 MNHEY, CDR2 SMNVEV (reference sequence). The CDR3 runs 12 residues. Trimming took off 7 bases at V and 2 bases at J, with 9 bases between the two ends. The CDR3 here is CASKDSAYEQYF. CDR3 in DNA: TGTGCCAGCAAGGACAGTGCCTACGAGCAGTACTTC.

J is TRBJ1-3 and V is TRBV7-6, with D maybe TRBD1 (6 bases). The CDR3 totals 17 residues. V shed 5 bases and J shed 0 bases, with 17 bases lying between them. CDR1 is SGHVS, CDR2 FNYEAQ, per germline. CDR3 amino acids: CASSPYPDSSSGNTIYF. The CDR3 DNA follows: TGTGCCAGCAGCCCGTACCCGGACAGCTCCTCTGGAAACACCATATATTTT.

The genes are TRBV29-1 and TRBJ2-2; D not certain. V was clipped by 6 bases and J by 1 base, with 6 bases between them. Germline values: CDR1 SQVTM, CDR2 ANQGSEA. The CDR3 is made up of 12 amino acids. CDR3: CSVQQNTGELFF. CDR3 sequence (DNA): TGCAGCGTGCAGCAGAACACCGGGGAGCTGTTTTTT.

Many counts were recorded for this clonotype. The CDR3 DNA reads as TGTGCCAGCAGATCCGGACAGGGGTATACCGGGGAGCTGTTTTTT. Translation gives CASRSGQGYTGELFF. The chain couples TRBV11-2 to TRBJ2-2; TRBD1 agrees at 9 bases. Germline V gives CDR1 SGHAT, CDR2 FQNNGV. J was trimmed by 5 bases and V by 6 bases; bases with no gene match: 7. This CDR3 comprises 15 residues.

This clonotype was counted only a few times. The rearrangement links TRBV25-1 to TRBJ2-7, with D perhaps assigned TRBD1 or TRBD2 (6 bases each). Trimming cost V 8 bases and J 9 bases, with 26 bases left between them. Germline-derived CDR1 and CDR2 are MGHDK and SYGVNS. This CDR3 has 15 amino acids. CDR3 sequence reads: CASLLRGQGVYRQYF. CDR3 coding DNA: TGTGCCAGCCTCCTCCGGGGGCAGGGCGTCTATCGGCAGTACTTC.

As to this clonotype: One end of the junction fails to match germline, which may point to a read error. This chain uses TRBV9 with TRBJ1-2, with D possibly matching TRBD1 (6 bases). This CDR3 contains 15 residues. The germline CDR1 and CDR2 sequences are SGDLS and YYNGEE. The CDR3 DNA reads TGTGCCGGCAGCGTAGATCCGGGGGCCATATTTGGCTACACCTTC. Protein sequence: CAGSVDPGAIFGYTF.